The rows below give T cell receptor beta chains drawn from one sample of a study of beta chain features in type 1 diabetes. Profiled with immunoSEQ multiplex PCR; TCRdb holds only in-frame clones, not every one. The repertoire holds over 500,000 clones, with about 16% as singletons. Sequencing input: naive CD4+ T cells from blood. Receptors originate from a man between 18 and 35 years old in good health. Each CDR3 is given with its conserved first and last residue. Each record gives: J gene, V gene, D gene, clone size, CDR3 DNA, CDR3 protein. The D gene is left open where the match is weak. Expanded clones are given a class, and other clones once, few, many or no size at all.

J: TRBJ2-7
V: TRBV14
D: NA
size: many
DNA: TGTGCCAGCAGCCAACGGGCCTACGAGCAGTACTTC
CDR3: CASSQRAYEQYF

J: TRBJ1-5
V: TRBV7-9
D: NA
size: few
DNA: TGTGCCAGCAGTGAGGAGGGTTATAGCAATCAGCCCCAGCATTTT
CDR3: CASSEEGYSNQPQHF

J: TRBJ2-7
V: TRBV7-2
D: TRBD1
size: NA
DNA: TGTGCCAGCAGCGCCCAACAGGGGCTGACCTACGAGCAGTACTTC
CDR3: CASSAQQGLTYEQYF

J: TRBJ1-5
V: TRBV2
D: NA
size: NA
DNA: TGTGCCAGCAGTGAATCTTGGGAGCCCCAGCATTTT
CDR3: CASSESWEPQHF

J: TRBJ2-7
V: TRBV29-1
D: NA
size: NA
DNA: TGCAGCGTTGAGCTGACAGGCTACGAGCAGTACTTC
CDR3: CSVELTGYEQYF

J: TRBJ2-3
V: TRBV5-4
D: NA
size: few
DNA: TGTGCCAGCAGCTCGGGACCAGCCCCCACAGATACGCAGTATTTT
CDR3: CASSSGPAPTDTQYF

J: TRBJ2-3
V: TRBV4-1
D: TRBD2
size: few
DNA: TGCGCCAGCAGCCAACCTAGCGGTTACACAGATACGCAGTATTTT
CDR3: CASSQPSGYTDTQYF

J: TRBJ1-2
V: TRBV29-1
D: NA
size: few
DNA: TGCAGCGTTGAAAGGCCGACCCTGACTGGCACCTTC
CDR3: CSVERPTLTGTF

J: TRBJ2-7
V: TRBV7-3
D: NA
size: NA
DNA: TGTGCCAGCAGCTTAACGGACGGTCCCGAGCAGTACTTC
CDR3: CASSLTDGPEQYF

J: TRBJ1-2
V: TRBV30
D: TRBD1
size: few
DNA: TGTGCCTGGAGTGTAAGGGGGCAGGGAGGCTACACCTTC
CDR3: CAWSVRGQGGYTF

J: TRBJ2-6
V: TRBV11-1
D: NA
size: few
DNA: TGTGCCAGCAGCCCCACAGCCTCTACCTCTGGGGCCAACGTCCTGACTTTC
CDR3: CASSPTASTSGANVLTF

J: TRBJ2-3
V: TRBV28
D: NA
size: NA
DNA: NA
CDR3: CASSSSEALGAQYF

J: TRBJ1-4
V: TRBV5-1
D: NA
size: NA
DNA: TGCGCCAGCAGCTTGGCCCGTGAGGATGAAAAACTGTTTTTT
CDR3: CASSLAREDEKLFF

J: TRBJ2-4
V: TRBV5-6
D: TRBD1
size: NA
DNA: TGTGCCAGCGCCTTAGGGTCGGGACAGAAAAACATTCAGTACTTC
CDR3: CASALGSGQKNIQYF

J: TRBJ2-7
V: TRBV7-2
D: TRBD1
size: NA
DNA: TGTGCCAGCAGCTTAGCGGGACAGGGCTACGAGCAGTACTTC
CDR3: CASSLAGQGYEQYF

J: TRBJ1-1
V: TRBV5-4
D: NA
size: NA
DNA: TGTGCCAGCAGCCGCGGGGATAGGGCGATGAACACTGAAGCTTTCTTT
CDR3: CASSRGDRAMNTEAFF

J: TRBJ1-6
V: TRBV18
D: NA
size: few
DNA: TGTGCCAGCTCACCTGCGGACAGTGCCTTGGGTACGGCCCTCCACTTT
CDR3: CASSPADSALGTALHF

J: TRBJ2-3
V: TRBV11-2
D: NA
size: NA
DNA: TGTGCCAGCAGACGCCCAGGGAGGGGGCTGGCAGATACGCAGTATTTT
CDR3: CASRRPGRGLADTQYF

J: TRBJ2-1
V: TRBV5-4
D: TRBD1
size: NA
DNA: TGTGCCAGCAGCTCCCCAGGGACAGGGCTGGTTGAGCAGTTCTTC
CDR3: CASSSPGTGLVEQFF

J: TRBJ2-3
V: TRBV27
D: NA
size: few
DNA: TGTGCCAGCATCCGTACCTGGGGTCCGAACGTCGACACAGATACGCAGTATTTT
CDR3: CASIRTWGPNVDTDTQYF

J: TRBJ2-7
V: TRBV28
D: NA
size: few
DNA: TGTGCCAGCAGTTTATCCTCGACCGGCTCCTACGAGCAGTACTTC
CDR3: CASSLSSTGSYEQYF

J: TRBJ2-1
V: TRBV7-3
D: NA
size: few
DNA: TGTGCCAGCAGCTTACGGCCGAACTCCTACAATGAGCAGTTCTTC
CDR3: CASSLRPNSYNEQFF

J: TRBJ2-7
V: TRBV5-4
D: NA
size: few
DNA: TGTGCCAGCAGCTTGATAGTCAGGGGAGAATACGAGCAGTACTTC
CDR3: CASSLIVRGEYEQYF

J: TRBJ1-3
V: TRBV29-1
D: TRBD1
size: few
DNA: TGCAGCGTTGGGACAGGGGGTGGAAACACCATATATTTT
CDR3: CSVGTGGGNTIYF

J: TRBJ1-1
V: TRBV6-5
D: TRBD1
size: NA
DNA: TGTGCCAGCAGTACCCCCGGACAGGGGAACACTGAAGCTTTCTTT
CDR3: CASSTPGQGNTEAFF

J: TRBJ1-1
V: TRBV23-1
D: TRBD1
size: NA
DNA: TGCGCCAGCAGTCAAATCGGGCGGACAGGGGGCGATGAAGCTTTCTTT
CDR3: CASSQIGRTGGDEAFF

J: TRBJ1-3
V: TRBV13
D: NA
size: NA
DNA: TGTGCCAGCAGCTTAGAGTTTCCGGGCGGAAACACCATATATTTT
CDR3: CASSLEFPGGNTIYF

J: TRBJ2-2
V: TRBV23-1
D: TRBD1
size: few
DNA: TGCGCCAAGGGGGCCAGGCTAAGGGTTCAACCGGCCGGAAGGTATACCGGGGAGCTGTTTTTT
CDR3: CAKGARLRVQPAGRYTGELFF

J: TRBJ2-5
V: TRBV11-2
D: NA
size: few
DNA: TGTGCCAGCAGCTCAGAACTGCCGGGACTGCCTCGGGAGACCCAGTACTTC
CDR3: CASSSELPGLPRETQYF

J: TRBJ2-1
V: TRBV29-1
D: TRBD2
size: NA
DNA: TGCAGCGTTGCGAAGACTAGCGGGGCTTTGAATGAGCAGTTCTTC
CDR3: CSVAKTSGALNEQFF

J: TRBJ2-2
V: TRBV18
D: TRBD1
size: NA
DNA: TGTGCCAGCTCATCCGGAAGGGGGCCCGGGGAGCTGTTTTTT
CDR3: CASSSGRGPGELFF

J: TRBJ2-1
V: TRBV11-3
D: TRBD2
size: NA
DNA: TGTGCCAGCAGCCATACCGGGACTAGCGGACTTTACAATGAGCAGTTCTTC
CDR3: CASSHTGTSGLYNEQFF

J: TRBJ2-7
V: TRBV9
D: TRBD2
size: few
DNA: TGTGCCAGCAGCGGGCCGGGAAGCGGGAGATTCGAGCAGTACTTC
CDR3: CASSGPGSGRFEQYF

J: TRBJ2-5
V: TRBV9
D: NA
size: few
DNA: TGTGCCAGCAGCCGGTGGGGGAGGCGGGAAAAAGAGACCCAGTACTTC
CDR3: CASSRWGRREKETQYF

J: TRBJ2-7
V: TRBV9
D: NA
size: few
DNA: TGTGCCAGCAGCGTAGCCGGGGCCAGCGAGCAGTACTTC
CDR3: CASSVAGASEQYF

J: TRBJ2-5
V: TRBV28
D: NA
size: NA
DNA: TGTGCCAGCCGGGGGGCGGGGCGCGCTGTACCGAAGACCCAGTACTTC
CDR3: CASRGAGRAVPKTQYF

J: TRBJ2-2
V: TRBV5-4
D: TRBD1
size: NA
DNA: TGTGCCACCCCTTTGAGACCGGGACAGGGGAGCACCGGGGAGCTGTTTTTT
CDR3: CATPLRPGQGSTGELFF

J: TRBJ2-7
V: TRBV6-5
D: NA
size: NA
DNA: TGTGCCAGCAGTTACTCTGGCGCGGGGCACGAGCAGTACTTC
CDR3: CASSYSGAGHEQYF

J: TRBJ1-6
V: TRBV11-1
D: NA
size: few
DNA: TGTGCCAGCAGCTCTAGGACAGCCTATAATTCACCCCTCCACTTT
CDR3: CASSSRTAYNSPLHF

J: TRBJ2-7
V: TRBV7-2
D: NA
size: NA
DNA: TGTGCCAGCAGCCCGAGGGTCCTCGACTACGAGCAGTACTTC
CDR3: CASSPRVLDYEQYF

J: TRBJ2-4
V: TRBV28
D: NA
size: NA
DNA: TGTGCCAGCAGTTCCTATAGCGGAGGCAAAAACATTCAGTACTTC
CDR3: CASSSYSGGKNIQYF